This paragraph covers one TCR beta chain sequence. Assay: immunoSEQ multiplex PCR; the TCRdb copy retains only in-frame clones and omits some. Among around 140,000 clones listed, approximately 80% were seen once. The germline V gene has CDR1 SNHLY and CDR2 FYNNEI. Trimming cost V 5 bases and J 6 bases; bases outside gene matches: 12. This CDR3 comprises 16 residues. The data originate from a study of blood T cell repertoires in COVID-19. The chain joins TRBV2 to TRBJ2-2; 7 positions match TRBD2. This clonotype was obtained from a woman aged 60-70 years with acute or convalescent COVID-19. Sequenced input: peripheral blood. CDR3 nucleotide sequence: TGTGCCAGCAGTCCCGGACTAGGGTGGATTTCCGGGGAGCTGTTTTTT. This translates into CASSPGLGWISGELFF.